Here is one TCR beta chain with its context. The data derive from a study of blood T cell repertoires in COVID-19. As for the study in general: From T cells, B-cell-depleted T cells, or PBMCs came the material, which was cDNA or gDNA.

The method was immunoSEQ multiplex PCR; TCRdb's version includes in-frame clones alone and lacks a portion of them. In the table there are roughly 260,000 clones, roughly nine tenths of which are singletons. The receptor comes from a middle-aged man who had recovered from COVID-19. Specimen: peripheral blood.

CDR3: CASSFRGVADSYEQYF. The CDR3 DNA follows: TGTGCCAGCTCTTTCCGAGGGGTAGCGGACTCCTACGAGCAGTACTTC. This chain connects TRBV11-3 to TRBJ2-7, with D possibly being TRBD2 (6 bases). The CDR3 is 16 amino acids. V was trimmed by 8 bases and J by 0 bases, leaving 20 bases between them. Germline CDR1 is SGHNT and CDR2 is YENEEA.